The sequence of this T cell receptor beta chain was determined in a study of OX40 agonist ivuxolimab in advanced cancers. Some clones are missing from TCRdb's copy, which holds only in-frame ones; the method was immunoSEQ multiplex PCR. The sample records about 82,000 clones, approximately 85% being singletons. V dropped 2 bases and J dropped 5 bases, with 15 bases sitting between them. Germline CDR1 reads SGHTA; CDR2 reads FQGNSA. This CDR3 is 15 amino acids long. The sample consisted of CD4+ or CD8+ T cells sorted from blood, taken in a trial of the OX40 agonist ivuxolimab. This sequence originates from an adult with an advanced solid tumor such as melanoma, head and neck, liver or kidney cancer. The chain couples TRBV7-2 to TRBJ2-5, with a possible D match to TRBD1 (5 bases). CDR3 nucleotide sequence: TGTGCCAGCAGCTTAAGGGCAGGGCGGTGGGAGACCCAGTACTTC. This translates into CASSLRAGRWETQYF.